Shown below are 20 T cell receptor beta chains from a single sample sequenced in a study of blood T cell repertoires in COVID-19. TCRdb keeps only in-frame clones here, not all; method: immunoSEQ multiplex PCR. Among over 150,000 clones listed, about 80% were seen once. The sequenced material came from peripheral blood. These receptors all stem from a human donor with acute or convalescent COVID-19. The donor label of this sample is uncertain.

This clone was recorded many times. The chain links TRBV27 to TRBJ1-4, with D perhaps matching TRBD1 (6 bases). Germline CDR1 is MNHEY and CDR2 is SMNVEV (reference sequence). Trimming took off 4 bases at V and 6 bases at J, with 15 bases between the two ends. The CDR3 contains 15 residues. The CDR3 loop is CASSSLQGRDEKLFF. The CDR3 DNA reads as TGTGCCAGCAGTTCCCTACAGGGCAGAGATGAAAAACTGTTTTTT.

The CDR3 reads CASSAPSGRSTDTQYF. CDR3 DNA: TGTGCCAGCAGCGCCCCTAGCGGGAGAAGTACAGATACGCAGTATTTT. V gene TRBV7-9 combines with J gene TRBJ2-3; 10 bases align to TRBD2. Germline V CDR1 and CDR2: SEHNR, FQNEAQ (reference sequence). Germline trimming cut 5 bases from V and 3 bases from J; bases unmatched to any gene: 8. The CDR3 is 16 residues long.

As for this clone: This sample also contains other DNA sequences that code for the same CDR3. This chain links TRBV18 with TRBJ1-5; D is possibly TRBD1 (6 bases). The CDR3 covers 13 residues. The germline gives CDR1 KGHSH, CDR2 LQKENI. Trimming took 4 bases from V and 4 from J, leaving 8 bases between them. CDR3 coding DNA: TGTGCCAGCTCACGAGACAGGAATCAGCCCCAGCATTTT. It specifies CASSRDRNQPQHF.

CDR3 loop: CASSLGDRGETQYF. The CDR3 coding sequence is TGTGCCAGCAGCTTAGGGGACAGGGGCGAGACCCAGTACTTC. This rearrangement joins TRBV13 to TRBJ2-5, with 9 bases matching TRBD1. The CDR3 contains 14 residues. V was clipped by 0 bases and J by 5 bases; unmatched bases: 1. Germline V CDR1 and CDR2: PRHDT, FYEKMQ (reference sequence).

The CDR3 spells CASSWTSGRTDTQYF. In DNA form, the CDR3 reads TGTGCCAGCAGCTGGACTAGCGGACGCACAGATACGCAGTATTTT. The chain links TRBV7-2 to TRBJ2-3; 10 bases map to TRBD2. J lost 1 base, V lost 4 bases, and 2 bases had no gene match. Germline V lookup: CDR1 SGHTA, CDR2 FQGNSA. The CDR3 runs to 15 residues.

The chain couples TRBV2 to TRBJ1-4; 8 bases agree with TRBD1. With 7 bases clipped from V and 7 bases from J, the junction kept 8 bases outside the gene matches. CDR3 size: 14 residues. CDR1 is SNHLY, CDR2 FYNNEI, per germline. The CDR3 protein is CASIAGGRSEKLFF. CDR3 coding DNA: TGTGCCAGCATCGCAGGGGGCAGGAGTGAAAAACTGTTTTTT.

This chain uses TRBV11-2 with TRBJ2-2; D is perhaps TRBD1 (6 bases). The CDR3 has 13 amino acids. The germline gives CDR1 SGHAT, CDR2 FQNNGV. The V end was cut by 6 bases, the J end by 7 bases, with 12 bases between. The DNA for the CDR3 is TGTGCCAGCAGTCCAGGGGTTGGCGGGGAGCTGTTTTTT. It is translated as CASSPGVGGELFF. Using reference TRBV11-2 and TRBJ2-2 for the parts outside the CDR3, the full variable domain is EAGVAQSPRYKIIEKRQSVAFWCNPISGHATLYWYQQILGQGPKLLIQFQNNGVVDDSQLPKDRFSAERLKGVDSTLKIQPAKLEDSAVYLCASSPGVGGELFFGEGSRLTVL.

The J gene is TRBJ2-5, the V gene TRBV5-6, with D possibly matching TRBD2 (6 bases). The CDR3 totals 13 residues. The V gene lost 4 bases and the J gene lost 5 bases, with 12 bases spanning the gap. CDR1 and CDR2 from the germline V gene are SGHDT and YYEEEE. CDR3 nucleotide sequence: TGTGCCAGCAGCGCACTAGCTTGGGAGACCCAGTACTTC. Amino acid sequence: CASSALAWETQYF.

This rearrangement joins TRBV30 to TRBJ2-2, with 10 nucleotides matching TRBD1. V lost 1 base and J lost 3; bases outside the gene matches: 5. The CDR3 totals 16 residues. CDR1 and CDR2 (germline): GTSNPN, SVGIG (reference sequence). CDR3 region: CAWSATGGADTGELFF. CDR3 DNA: TGTGCCTGGAGTGCGACAGGGGGCGCGGACACCGGGGAGCTGTTTTTT.

The genes are TRBV28 and TRBJ2-1; 13 positions match TRBD2. Germline CDR1 reads MDHEN; CDR2 reads SYDVKM. This CDR3 comprises 15 residues. V shed 5 bases and J 7 bases; nucleotides not matched to a gene: 5. CDR3 loop: CASSRTSGSYNEQFF. DNA of the CDR3: TGTGCCAGCAGTCGGACTAGCGGGAGTTATAATGAGCAGTTCTTC.

The V and J genes are TRBV27 and TRBJ2-4, with TRBD1 matching over 10 bases. Germline V gene data show CDR1 as MNHEY and CDR2 as SMNVEV (reference sequence). J lost 3 bases, V lost 8 bases, and 19 bases had no gene match. The CDR3 consists of 19 residues. CDR3 region: CASPRPRTGGWGDKNIQYF. The CDR3 DNA is TGTGCCAGCCCCCGCCCCAGGACAGGGGGTTGGGGGGACAAAAACATTCAGTACTTC.

The V and J genes are TRBV6-2 or TRBV6-3 and TRBJ2-7; 16 bases are a match to TRBD2. Losses at the gene ends were 4 bases for V and 7 bases for J; bases not matched to a gene: 1. Germline V gene data show CDR1 as MNHEY and CDR2 as SVGEGT. The CDR3 has 14 residues. CDR3 sequence reads: CASSWGLAGGEQYF. The CDR3 DNA reads TGTGCCAGCAGTTGGGGACTAGCGGGAGGGGAGCAGTACTTC.

The rearrangement uses TRBV3-1 (or the pseudogene TRBV3-2) and TRBJ1-3; D is perhaps TRBD1 (5 bases). The V end was cut by 4 bases, the J end by 6 bases, with 16 bases between. The CDR3 is made up of 15 amino acids. In germline, CDR1 is LGHDT, CDR2 YNNKEL (reference sequence). The DNA for the CDR3 is TGTGCCAGCAGCCTCCAGGGAAGAAATACAAACACCATATATTTT. The encoded protein is CASSLQGRNTNTIYF.

The rearrangement links TRBV27 to TRBJ1-6; TRBD1 aligns across 9 bases. Germline trimming cut 3 bases from V and 7 bases from J; bases unmatched to any gene: 7. Per germline, CDR1 MNHEY and CDR2 SMNVEV (reference sequence). The CDR3 runs to 16 residues. CDR3 sequence (DNA): TGTGCCAGCAGTTTCTCCGGGACAGGGATAAATTCACCCCTCCACTTT. Amino acid sequence: CASSFSGTGINSPLHF.

The chain employs TRBV5-3 and TRBJ2-7, with 10 bases aligning to TRBD2. TRBV5-3 carries the ORF label, with uncertain function. The CDR3 length is 16 residues. After removal of 7 bases from V and 2 bases from J, the junction contained 12 bases not matched to a gene. The CDR3 DNA reads as TGTGCCAGAGGAACCCAAACTAGCGGGGAAACCTACGAGCAGTACTTC. It yields the protein CARGTQTSGETYEQYF.

The gene calls are TRBV11-2 and TRBJ1-2; tentative D call: TRBD1 (6 bases). The CDR3 runs to 15 residues. V lost 0 bases, J lost 4 bases, and 12 bases lay in between. Germline assignment: CDR1 SGHAT and CDR2 FQNNGV. The DNA for the CDR3 is TGTGCCAGCAGCTTAGACCCGACAGGACCCTATGGCTACACCTTC. It translates to CASSLDPTGPYGYTF.

The chain has TRBV7-9 and TRBJ2-3; the match to TRBD2 covers 14 bases. Germline CDR1 reads SEHNR; CDR2 reads FQNEAQ (reference sequence). J was trimmed by 2 bases and V by 5 bases; bases with no gene match: 6. The CDR3 covers 17 residues. CDR3 amino acids: CASSPSTSGRVTDTQYF. DNA of the CDR3: TGTGCCAGCAGCCCCTCGACTAGCGGGAGGGTCACAGATACGCAGTATTTT.

The chain has TRBV12-3 or TRBV12-4 and TRBJ2-1; no clear D. Trimming shortened V by 2 bases and J by 5 bases, and 7 bases separated the two germline ends. The CDR3 is made up of 13 amino acids. The CDR3 protein is CASSLRRDNEQFF. CDR3 in DNA: TGTGCCAGCAGTTTACGGAGAGACAATGAGCAGTTCTTC.

This clone appeared a few times. The chain recombines TRBV7-8 with TRBJ1-5, with TRBD1 as a possible D gene (5 bases). This CDR3 has 16 residues. V lost 5 bases and J lost 3, with 17 bases in between. Germline assignment: CDR1 SGHVS and CDR2 FQNEAQ. The CDR3 coding sequence is TGTGCCAGCAGCCAACCAGGGAAGTCGCTCAATCAGCCCCAGCATTTT. It specifies CASSQPGKSLNQPQHF.

The V and J genes are TRBV27 and TRBJ1-1; 7 bases agree with TRBD1. CDR3 length: 13 residues. The V and J ends lost 8 bases and 4 bases, in that order; junction bases with no gene match: 7. In germline, CDR1 is MNHEY, CDR2 SMNVEV (reference sequence). The DNA for the CDR3 is TGTGCCAGCGGATCAAGGGGGCTCACTGAAGCTTTCTTT. This translates into CASGSRGLTEAFF.